The rows below give T cell receptor beta chains drawn from one sample of a study of T cells after yellow fever vaccination. TCRdb redid the calling of the 5' RACE reads with MiXCR, one entry per CDR3 protein. The data contain hundreds of thousands of distinct CDR3 sequences, roughly 13% of them seen just once; the ten biggest clones take up about 14%. The sequenced sample was PBMCs, obtained on the day of the yellow fever booster vaccination. The source is a man aged 30 to 45 who received the YFV17D yellow fever vaccine. CDR3s include the opening cysteine and the closing phenylalanine or tryptophan.

cdr3_aa,v_call,j_call
CASSLTGGVPTEAFF,TRBV7-2,TRBJ1-1
CASSLANHLGAFF,TRBV7-6,TRBJ1-1
CASSPGSDMGEQYF,TRBV18,TRBJ2-7
CSVHNEQFF,TRBV29-1,TRBJ2-1
CSANSPSGYNEQFF,TRBV20-1,TRBJ2-1
CASSLEMGFTSGRVF,TRBV5-5,TRBJ2-1
CASSFQVGTEAFF,TRBV5-1,TRBJ1-1
CSARRGDKEIGYTF,TRBV20-1,TRBJ1-2
CASSQVKGSEQYF,TRBV14,TRBJ2-7
CASSRGGDPTYNEQFF,TRBV5-5,TRBJ2-1
CASSRIRGGTDSYNEQFF,TRBV4-3,TRBJ2-1
CASSRPLGANTGELFF,TRBV7-9,TRBJ2-2
CASSLGGTPKNIQYF,TRBV28,TRBJ2-4
CASSYRQGETEAFF,TRBV6-5,TRBJ1-1
CSVDGGSDTQYF,TRBV29-1,TRBJ2-3
CASSKDRVTGELFF,TRBV5-1,TRBJ2-2
CASSMGVGELFF,TRBV7-3,TRBJ2-2
CASSLRQGPVGTDTQYF,TRBV5-1,TRBJ2-3
CASSDARGGDNEQFF,TRBV25-1,TRBJ2-1
CASSPGQGPYEKYF,TRBV7-9,TRBJ2-7
CASSPKTGTYNEQFF,TRBV7-2,TRBJ2-1
CCARGASGSSYNEQFF,TRBV20-1,TRBJ2-1
CASSPRQGKETQYF,TRBV6-1,TRBJ2-5
CASSEEVTNGVRAKNIQYF,TRBV6-1,TRBJ2-4
CASSSALGGRSNQPQHF,TRBV28,TRBJ1-5
CASSLDRGRLASRGEQFF,TRBV5-6,TRBJ2-1
CASSDHPERGSYNEQFF,TRBV9,TRBJ2-1
CASSQNWGSGANVLTF,TRBV4-1,TRBJ2-6
CASWTGVTGELFF,TRBV5-6,TRBJ2-2